The 2 T cell receptor beta chains presented below share a single source sample, sequenced in a study of radiotherapy plus CTLA-4 blockade in lung cancer. The data were produced by immunoSEQ multiplex PCR, yet TCRdb's version contains in-frame clones alone and is incomplete. Counted here are more than 75,000 clones, roughly 80% occurring once; the ten biggest clones make up roughly a quarter. The material sequenced was peripheral blood, taken from a patient treated with radiotherapy plus ipilimumab. The receptors were gathered from a human donor with non-small cell lung cancer that progressed on radiotherapy plus ipilimumab.

This clone was counted only a few times. This chain uses TRBV28 with TRBJ2-7; D call uncertain. Germline CDR1 reads MDHEN; CDR2 reads SYDVKM. CDR3 length: 11 amino acids. The ends were cut back, 6 bases at V and 4 bases at J, with 7 bases in the middle. CDR3 sequence: CASSDAYEQYV. The CDR3 nucleotides read TGTGCCAGCAGCGATGCTTACGAGCAGTACGTC.

This clone has a handful of counts. The V gene is TRBV7-9, the J gene TRBJ2-7, with 7 bases lining up with TRBD2. The germline gives CDR1 SEHNR, CDR2 FQNEAQ (reference sequence). The CDR3 extends over 15 amino acids. V gave up 7 bases and J gave up 2 bases; unmatched junction bases: 11. CDR3 in amino acids: CASTPGLGGPYEQYF. DNA for the CDR3: TGTGCCAGCACACCCGGACTAGGAGGGCCCTACGAGCAGTACTTC. Variable domain in full (rest from reference TRBV7-9 and TRBJ2-7): DTGVSQNPRHKITKRGQNVTFRCDPISEHNRLYWYRQTLGQGPEFLTYFQNEAQLEKSRLLSDRFSAERPKGSFSTLEIQRTEQGDSAMYLCASTPGLGGPYEQYFGPGTRLTVT.